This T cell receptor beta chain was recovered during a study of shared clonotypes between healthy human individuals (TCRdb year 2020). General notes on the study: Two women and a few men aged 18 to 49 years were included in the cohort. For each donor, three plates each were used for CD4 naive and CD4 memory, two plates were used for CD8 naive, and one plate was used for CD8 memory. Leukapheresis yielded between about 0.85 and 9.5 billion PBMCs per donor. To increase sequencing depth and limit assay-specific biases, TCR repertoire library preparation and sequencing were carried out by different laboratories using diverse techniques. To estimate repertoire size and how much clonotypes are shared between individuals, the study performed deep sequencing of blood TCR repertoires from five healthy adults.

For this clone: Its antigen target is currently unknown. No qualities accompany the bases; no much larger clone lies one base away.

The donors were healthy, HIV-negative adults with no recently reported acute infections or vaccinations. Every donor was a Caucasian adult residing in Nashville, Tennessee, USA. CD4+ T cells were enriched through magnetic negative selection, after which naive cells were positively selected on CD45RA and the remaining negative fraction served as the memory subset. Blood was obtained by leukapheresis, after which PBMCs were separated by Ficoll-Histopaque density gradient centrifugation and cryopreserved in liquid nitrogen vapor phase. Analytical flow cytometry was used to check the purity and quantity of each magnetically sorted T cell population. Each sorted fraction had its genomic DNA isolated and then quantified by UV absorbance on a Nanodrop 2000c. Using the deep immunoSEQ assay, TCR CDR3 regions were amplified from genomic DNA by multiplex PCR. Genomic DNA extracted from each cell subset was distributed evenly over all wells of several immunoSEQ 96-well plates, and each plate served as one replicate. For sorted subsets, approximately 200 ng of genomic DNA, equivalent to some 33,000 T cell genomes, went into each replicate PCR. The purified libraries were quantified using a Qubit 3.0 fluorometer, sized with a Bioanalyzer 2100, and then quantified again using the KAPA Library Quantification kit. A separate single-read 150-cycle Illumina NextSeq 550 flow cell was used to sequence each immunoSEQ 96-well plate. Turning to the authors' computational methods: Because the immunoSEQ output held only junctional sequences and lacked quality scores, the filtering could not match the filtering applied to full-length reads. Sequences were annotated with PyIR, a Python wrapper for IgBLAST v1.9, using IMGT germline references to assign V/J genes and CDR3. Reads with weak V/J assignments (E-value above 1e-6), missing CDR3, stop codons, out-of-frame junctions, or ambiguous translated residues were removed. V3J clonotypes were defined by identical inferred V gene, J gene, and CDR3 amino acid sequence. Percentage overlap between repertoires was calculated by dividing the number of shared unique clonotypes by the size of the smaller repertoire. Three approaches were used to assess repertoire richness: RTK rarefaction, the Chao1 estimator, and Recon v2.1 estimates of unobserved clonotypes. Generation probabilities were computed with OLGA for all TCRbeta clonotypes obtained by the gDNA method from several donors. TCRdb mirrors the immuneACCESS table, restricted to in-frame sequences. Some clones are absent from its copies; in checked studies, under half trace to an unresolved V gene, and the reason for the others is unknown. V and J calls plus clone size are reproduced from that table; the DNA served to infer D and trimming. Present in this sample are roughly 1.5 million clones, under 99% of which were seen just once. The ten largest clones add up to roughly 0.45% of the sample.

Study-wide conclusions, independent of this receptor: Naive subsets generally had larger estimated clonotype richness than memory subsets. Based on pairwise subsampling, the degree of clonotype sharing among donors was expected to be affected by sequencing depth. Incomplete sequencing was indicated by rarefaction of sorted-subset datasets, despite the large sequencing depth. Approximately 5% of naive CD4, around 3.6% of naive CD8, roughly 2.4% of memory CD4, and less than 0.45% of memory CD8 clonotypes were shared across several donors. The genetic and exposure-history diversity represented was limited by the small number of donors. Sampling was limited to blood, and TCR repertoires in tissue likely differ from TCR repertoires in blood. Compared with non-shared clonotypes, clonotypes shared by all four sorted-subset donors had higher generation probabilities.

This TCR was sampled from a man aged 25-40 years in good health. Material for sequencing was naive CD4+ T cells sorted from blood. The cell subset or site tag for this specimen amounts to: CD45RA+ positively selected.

The bases read TGTGCCAGCAGCCCCGGGGGGCGGGGGAATAATGAGCAGTTCTTC. Translated, it reads CASSPGGRGNNEQFF. The sequence links TRBV9 to TRBJ2-1, with TRBD2 perhaps the D gene, on 7 matching bases. The junction carries 18 bases between V and J, which are trimmed by 4 bases and 7 bases respectively. Reading from cysteine to phenylalanine, the CDR3 counts 15 amino acids. Of the read, only the CDR3 DNA is kept; its 45 bases are in frame from base 1. CDR1 and CDR2 were assigned from the germline V gene as SGDLS and YYNGEE.